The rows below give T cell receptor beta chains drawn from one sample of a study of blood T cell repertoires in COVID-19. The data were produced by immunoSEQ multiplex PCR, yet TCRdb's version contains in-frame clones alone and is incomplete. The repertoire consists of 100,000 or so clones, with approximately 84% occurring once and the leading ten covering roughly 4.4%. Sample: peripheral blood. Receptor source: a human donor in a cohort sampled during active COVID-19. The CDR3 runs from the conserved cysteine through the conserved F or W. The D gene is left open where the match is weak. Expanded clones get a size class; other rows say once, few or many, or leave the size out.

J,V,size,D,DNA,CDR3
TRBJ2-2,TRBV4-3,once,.,TGCGCCAGCAGCCAAGACCCCCCAGGAATCACGCTTGGCGGGGAGCTGTTTTTT,CASSQDPPGITLGGELFF
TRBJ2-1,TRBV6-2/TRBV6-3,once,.,TGTGCCAGCAGTCGACAGGTGGTAGGGAATGAGCAGTTCTTC,CASSRQVVGNEQFF
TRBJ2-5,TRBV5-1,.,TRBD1,TGCGCCACCAAAAGGGGGACAGATCAAGAGACCCAGTACTTC,CATKRGTDQETQYF
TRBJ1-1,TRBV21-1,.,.,TGTGCCAGCAGCAAAGTTTTAGGGGATAGGTCGATCACTGAAGCTTTCTTT,CASSKVLGDRSITEAFF
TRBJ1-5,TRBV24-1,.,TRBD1,TGTGCCACCAGTGACCCGGGACAGGGGGCGAATCAGCCCCAGCATTTT,CATSDPGQGANQPQHF
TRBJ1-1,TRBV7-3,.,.,TGTGCCAGCAGCTCCCCCGGGGCTGAAGCTTTCTTT,CASSSPGAEAFF
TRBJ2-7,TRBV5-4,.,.,TGTGCCAGCAGCTCAAACCGACTCCTCCAGCAGTACTTC,CASSSNRLLQQYF
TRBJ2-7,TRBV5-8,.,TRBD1,TGTGCCAGCAGCAAAACAGGGGGCGGCGAGCAGTACTTC,CASSKTGGGEQYF
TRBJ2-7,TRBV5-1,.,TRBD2,TGCGCCAGCAGCTTGTACGGCGGGGGTTCCTACGAGCAGTACTTC,CASSLYGGGSYEQYF
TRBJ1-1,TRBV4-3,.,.,TGCGCCAGCAGCCAAGACCGGAACACTGAAGCTTTCTTT,CASSQDRNTEAFF
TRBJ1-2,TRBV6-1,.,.,TGTGCCAGCAGTGACCTCCCAGGGTATTCTGGCTACACCTTC,CASSDLPGYSGYTF
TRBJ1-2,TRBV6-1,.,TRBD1,TGTGCCAGCAGTGGCAGGCCGTGGACAGGGAGAGTGGGTGGCTACACCTTC,CASSGRPWTGRVGGYTF
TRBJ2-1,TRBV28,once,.,TGTGCCAGCAGTTTAGGAGGATCGGTGGGCAATGAGCAGTTCTTC,CASSLGGSVGNEQFF
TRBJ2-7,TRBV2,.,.,TGTGCCAGCAAACAGATGTTTAGCTCCTACGAGCAGTACTTC,CASKQMFSSYEQYF
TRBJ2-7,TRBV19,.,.,TGTGCCAGTAGTATCAATATAGGGGGCTCCTACGAGCAGTACTTC,CASSINIGGSYEQYF
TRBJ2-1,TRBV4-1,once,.,TGCGCCAGCAGGCGCACTTCCGGGGACACGTACAATGAGCAGTTCTTC,CASRRTSGDTYNEQFF
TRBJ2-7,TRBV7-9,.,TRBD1,TGTGCCAGCACCAAGGCGCGAGGGACAGGGCATAGCAACGAGCAGTACTTC,CASTKARGTGHSNEQYF
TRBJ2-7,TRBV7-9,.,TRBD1,TGTGCCAGCAGCTTAGACCAGGGACAGTACGAGCAGTACTTC,CASSLDQGQYEQYF
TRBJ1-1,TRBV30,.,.,TGTGCCTGGAGTGCCTTAGAGGGTATGAACACTGAAGCTTTCTTT,CAWSALEGMNTEAFF
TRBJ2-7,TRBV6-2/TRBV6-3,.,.,TGTGCCAGCAGTTACCCGAGTTGGGGGGTCTACTCCTACGAGCAGTACTTC,CASSYPSWGVYSYEQYF
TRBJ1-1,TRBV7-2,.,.,TGTGCCAGCAGCTTATCAGTCAACACTGAAGCTTTCTTT,CASSLSVNTEAFF
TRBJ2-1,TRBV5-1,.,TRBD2,TGCGCCAGCAGCCATCTAGCGGGGGGCCACAATGAGCAGTTCTTC,CASSHLAGGHNEQFF
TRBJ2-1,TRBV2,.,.,TGTGCCAGCAGCAAAAGCGGGCCCTACCGCTCCTACAATGAGCAGTTCTTC,CASSKSGPYRSYNEQFF
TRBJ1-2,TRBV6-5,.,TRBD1,TGTGCCAGCAGTTACTCGGACAGGACAGACTATGGCTACACCTTC,CASSYSDRTDYGYTF
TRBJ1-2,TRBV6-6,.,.,TGTGCCAGCAGTTACTCGGAGTTTAAGGTGAACACCTTC,CASSYSEFKVNTF
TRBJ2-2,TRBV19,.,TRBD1,TGTGCCAGTACCCCCTCGCGACAGGGGGCGGGAACCGGGGAGCTGTTTTTT,CASTPSRQGAGTGELFF
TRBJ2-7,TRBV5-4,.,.,TGTGCCAGCAGCTTGGGCGGGATGTCCTACGAGCAGTACTTC,CASSLGGMSYEQYF
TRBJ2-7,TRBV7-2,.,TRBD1,TGTGCCAGCAGCTCCGGGACAGGGGGCGTCGAGCAGTACTTC,CASSSGTGGVEQYF
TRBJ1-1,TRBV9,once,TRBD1,TGTGCCAGCACACAGGGGATTAACACTGAAGCTTTCTTT,CASTQGINTEAFF
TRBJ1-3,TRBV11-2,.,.,TGTGCCAGCAGCTTAGATCCGGGGGTCAAAGCTGGAAACACCATATATTTT,CASSLDPGVKAGNTIYF
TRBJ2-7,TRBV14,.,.,TGTGCCAGCAGCCCCTATGGGCTACTCAGCCCCTACGAGCAGTACTTC,CASSPYGLLSPYEQYF
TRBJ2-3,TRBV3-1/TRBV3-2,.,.,TGTGCCAGCAGCCAAAGAGGGGGGGCAGCAGATACGCAGTATTTT,CASSQRGGAADTQYF
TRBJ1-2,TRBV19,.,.,TGTGCCAGTAGTATAGGCGTTGACAATTTCTATGGCTACACCTTC,CASSIGVDNFYGYTF
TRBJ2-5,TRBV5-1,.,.,TGCGCCAGCAGCCCCTCACAGGGCCATAAAGAGACCCAGTACTTC,CASSPSQGHKETQYF
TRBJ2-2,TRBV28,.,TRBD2,TGTGCCAGCGGAACTAGCGGCACCGGGGAGCTGTTTTTT,CASGTSGTGELFF
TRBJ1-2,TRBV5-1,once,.,TGCGCCAGCAGCTGGCAGGGGACGGACTATGGCTACACCTTC,CASSWQGTDYGYTF
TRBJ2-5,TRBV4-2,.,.,TGTGCCAGCAGCCAGAACCCGGGGGGCGAGACCCAGTACTTC,CASSQNPGGETQYF
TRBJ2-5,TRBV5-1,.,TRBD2,TGCGCCAGCAGCTTGGGGACTAGCGGGGTCCCCAGTTTAGAGACCCAGTACTTC,CASSLGTSGVPSLETQYF
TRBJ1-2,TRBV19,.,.,TGTGCCAGTAGTAAATACAGGGAGGGAGGCTACACCTTC,CASSKYREGGYTF
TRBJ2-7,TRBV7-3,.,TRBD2,TGTGCCAGCAGCTTACAGCGGGGTGGCTCCTACGAGCAGTACTTC,CASSLQRGGSYEQYF
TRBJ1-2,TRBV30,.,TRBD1,TGTGCCTGGAGTGTAAGGCGGGACAGCTGGTATGGCTACACCTTC,CAWSVRRDSWYGYTF
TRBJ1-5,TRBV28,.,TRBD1,TGTGCCAGCAGTAAAACCGGGACAGGGGATAGCAATCAGCCCCAGCATTTT,CASSKTGTGDSNQPQHF